This is a list of T cell receptor beta chains from one sample in a study of T-cell memory formation after mild COVID-19. TCRdb used MiXCR to reprocess the 5' RACE reads, holding one entry per CDR3 protein. The sample shows about 350,000 distinct CDR3 sequences, roughly 20% of them seen only once. The sequenced material came from PBMCs or a T cell subset sorted from them (not recorded which). The receptor set was obtained from a young man who had mild COVID-19 (a few samples of this study predate the infection). Cell type and time point are not known. Both conserved end residues are part of each CDR3. Fields, in order: J gene, clone size, D gene, V gene, CDR3 protein, CDR3 DNA. A D gene is named only where the DNA matches it firmly. A row's size may be missing; if present it is once, few, many or a size class.

j_gene: TRBJ2-1; abundance: .; d_gene: .; v_gene: TRBV5-6; CDR3aa: CASSPGELGASNEQFF; CDR3nt: TGTGCCAGCAGCCCGGGGGAGCTTGGGGCTTCCAATGAGCAGTTCTTC
j_gene: TRBJ1-1; abundance: .; d_gene: .; v_gene: TRBV4-1; CDR3aa: CASSQRRGHTEAFF; CDR3nt: TGCGCCAGCAGCCAAAGGCGGGGGCACACTGAAGCTTTCTTT
j_gene: TRBJ2-1; abundance: .; d_gene: TRBD1; v_gene: TRBV7-9; CDR3aa: CASSPGTGMYNEQFF; CDR3nt: TGTGCCAGCAGCCCCGGGACAGGAATGTACAATGAGCAGTTCTTC
j_gene: TRBJ2-7; abundance: many; d_gene: TRBD1; v_gene: TRBV5-1; CDR3aa: CASSLGGQGALEQYF; CDR3nt: TGCGCCAGCAGCTTGGGGGGGCAGGGGGCCCTCGAGCAGTACTTC
j_gene: TRBJ2-3; abundance: .; d_gene: TRBD2; v_gene: TRBV20-1; CDR3aa: CSASGLAGAPTDTQYF; CDR3nt: TGCAGTGCTAGTGGGCTAGCGGGGGCCCCCACAGATACGCAGTATTTT
j_gene: TRBJ1-1; abundance: few; d_gene: .; v_gene: TRBV5-1; CDR3aa: CASSYRDINLEAFF; CDR3nt: TGCGCCAGCAGTTACCGGGACATAAACCTAGAAGCTTTCTTT
j_gene: TRBJ2-5; abundance: few; d_gene: .; v_gene: TRBV11-2; CDR3aa: CASSLPGVRETQYF; CDR3nt: TGTGCCAGCAGCTTGCCAGGGGTTCGAGAGACCCAGTACTTC
j_gene: TRBJ2-5; abundance: few; d_gene: .; v_gene: TRBV7-2; CDR3aa: CASSLWGDETQYF; CDR3nt: TGTGCCAGCAGCTTATGGGGGGATGAGACCCAGTACTTC
j_gene: TRBJ2-7; abundance: many; d_gene: .; v_gene: TRBV5-1; CDR3aa: CASSFRQNYEQYF; CDR3nt: TGCGCCAGCAGCTTCCGGCAGAACTACGAGCAGTACTTC
j_gene: TRBJ2-5; abundance: .; d_gene: .; v_gene: TRBV28; CDR3aa: CASSLRQTMETQYF; CDR3nt: TGTGCCAGCAGTTTACGGCAGACCATGGAGACCCAGTACTTC
j_gene: TRBJ2-3; abundance: .; d_gene: .; v_gene: TRBV9; CDR3aa: CASSVTGLTITDTQYF; CDR3nt: TGTGCCAGCAGCGTAACAGGGCTTACTATCACAGATACGCAGTATTTT
j_gene: TRBJ2-1; abundance: few; d_gene: .; v_gene: TRBV20-1; CDR3aa: CSARDPFSSYNEQFF; CDR3nt: TGCAGTGCTAGGGACCCATTTAGCTCCTACAATGAGCAGTTCTTC
j_gene: TRBJ2-1; abundance: few; d_gene: .; v_gene: TRBV6-5; CDR3aa: CASSYQGYNEQFF; CDR3nt: TGTGCCAGCAGTTACCAGGGTTACAATGAGCAGTTCTTC
j_gene: TRBJ2-5; abundance: .; d_gene: .; v_gene: TRBV7-3; CDR3aa: CASSLRTQETQYF; CDR3nt: TGTGCCAGCAGCTTACGAACCCAAGAGACCCAGTACTTC
j_gene: TRBJ1-3; abundance: once; d_gene: .; v_gene: TRBV7-9; CDR3aa: CASRKTGSSGNTIYF; CDR3nt: TGTGCCAGCAGGAAAACAGGTTCCTCTGGAAACACCATATATTTT
j_gene: TRBJ2-1; abundance: few; d_gene: TRBD2; v_gene: TRBV11-3; CDR3aa: CASSLEGLAGSRQFF; CDR3nt: TGTGCCAGCAGCTTAGAGGGACTAGCGGGGTCCCGGCAGTTCTTC
j_gene: TRBJ2-1; abundance: .; d_gene: .; v_gene: TRBV4-3; CDR3aa: CASSQVLAPIYNEQFF; CDR3nt: TGCGCCAGCAGCCAAGTTCTAGCGCCGATATACAATGAGCAGTTCTTC
j_gene: TRBJ1-5; abundance: .; d_gene: TRBD1; v_gene: TRBV6-2/TRBV6-3; CDR3aa: CASSHPDRENQPQHF; CDR3nt: TGTGCCAGCAGTCATCCGGACAGGGAAAATCAGCCCCAGCATTTT
j_gene: TRBJ1-5; abundance: .; d_gene: .; v_gene: TRBV7-9; CDR3aa: CASREGNQPQHF; CDR3nt: TGTGCCAGCAGGGAAGGCAATCAGCCCCAGCATTTT
j_gene: TRBJ1-2; abundance: .; d_gene: .; v_gene: TRBV5-1; CDR3aa: CASSLAGRPNYGYTF; CDR3nt: TGCGCCAGCAGCTTGGCAGGAAGACCTAACTATGGCTACACCTTC
j_gene: TRBJ1-5; abundance: few; d_gene: .; v_gene: TRBV5-5; CDR3aa: CASSLASGVGQPQHF; CDR3nt: TGTGCCAGCAGCTTGGCTTCAGGGGTGGGGCAGCCCCAGCATTTT
j_gene: TRBJ2-7; abundance: .; d_gene: .; v_gene: TRBV10-3; CDR3aa: CAISGGAASGNYEQYF; CDR3nt: TGTGCCATCAGTGGCGGGGCAGCATCGGGAAACTACGAGCAGTACTTC
j_gene: TRBJ2-5; abundance: few; d_gene: TRBD2; v_gene: TRBV12-3/TRBV12-4; CDR3aa: CASRGSGEETQYF; CDR3nt: TGTGCCAGCAGGGGTAGCGGGGAAGAGACCCAGTACTTC
j_gene: TRBJ1-6; abundance: .; d_gene: .; v_gene: TRBV5-1; CDR3aa: CASSQGLVNSPLHF; CDR3nt: TGCGCCAGCAGCCAGGGCCTGGTAAATTCACCCCTCCACTTT
j_gene: TRBJ1-2; abundance: few; d_gene: .; v_gene: TRBV7-2; CDR3aa: CASSLALRGSLPSWMAF; CDR3nt: TGTGCCAGCAGCTTAGCGCTAAGGGGGTCTTTGCCCAGCTGGATGGCCTTC
j_gene: TRBJ2-3; abundance: .; d_gene: .; v_gene: TRBV6-2/TRBV6-3; CDR3aa: CASQLRTSGSQGNTQYF; CDR3nt: TGTGCCAGCCAACTGAGGACGAGCGGGTCTCAGGGTAATACGCAGTATTTT
j_gene: TRBJ2-3; abundance: few; d_gene: .; v_gene: TRBV5-1; CDR3aa: CASSPRPGTDTQYF; CDR3nt: TGCGCCAGCAGCCCGAGACCGGGAACAGATACGCAGTATTTT
j_gene: TRBJ1-3; abundance: many; d_gene: .; v_gene: TRBV12-3/TRBV12-4; CDR3aa: CASSYRSSGNTIYF; CDR3nt: TGTGCCAGCAGTTACAGGAGCTCTGGAAACACCATATATTTT
j_gene: TRBJ1-5; abundance: few; d_gene: .; v_gene: TRBV20-1; CDR3aa: CSASPGGNQPQHF; CDR3nt: TGCAGTGCTAGTCCCGGCGGCAATCAGCCCCAGCATTTT
j_gene: TRBJ1-2; abundance: .; d_gene: .; v_gene: TRBV12-3/TRBV12-4; CDR3aa: CASSPPVGYYGYTF; CDR3nt: TGTGCCAGCAGCCCGCCTGTTGGGTACTATGGCTACACCTTC
j_gene: TRBJ2-3; abundance: .; d_gene: TRBD2; v_gene: TRBV30; CDR3aa: CAWSRGTTTDTQYF; CDR3nt: TGTGCCTGGAGTCGGGGGACTACCACAGATACGCAGTATTTT
j_gene: TRBJ2-5; abundance: few; d_gene: TRBD2; v_gene: TRBV19; CDR3aa: CATGLAGGQETQYF; CDR3nt: TGTGCCACCGGACTAGCGGGGGGCCAAGAGACCCAGTACTTC
j_gene: TRBJ2-3; abundance: .; d_gene: .; v_gene: TRBV4-3; CDR3aa: CASSQEFRSTDTQYF; CDR3nt: TGCGCCAGCAGCCAAGAGTTCAGGAGCACAGATACGCAGTATTTT